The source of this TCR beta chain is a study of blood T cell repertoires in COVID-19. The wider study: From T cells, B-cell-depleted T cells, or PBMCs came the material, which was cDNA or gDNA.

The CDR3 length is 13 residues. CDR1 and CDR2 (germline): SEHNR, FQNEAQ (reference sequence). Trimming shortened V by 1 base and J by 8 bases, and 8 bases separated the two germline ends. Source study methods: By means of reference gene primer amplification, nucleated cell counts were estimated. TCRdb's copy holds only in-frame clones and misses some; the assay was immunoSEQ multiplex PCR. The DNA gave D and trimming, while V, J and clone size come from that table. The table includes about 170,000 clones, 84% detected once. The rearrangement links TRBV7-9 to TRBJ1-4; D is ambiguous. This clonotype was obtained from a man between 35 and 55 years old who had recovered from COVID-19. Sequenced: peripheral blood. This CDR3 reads CASSLEDSEKLFF. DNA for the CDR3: TGTGCCAGCAGCTTAGAAGACTCCGAAAAACTGTTTTTT.